Presented here are 21 T cell receptor beta chains from one specimen sequenced in a study of blood T cell repertoires in COVID-19. Profiled with immunoSEQ multiplex PCR; TCRdb holds only in-frame clones, not every one. The sample lists 90,000 to 150,000 clones, 85% occurring once. What was sequenced was peripheral blood. The receptor set was obtained from a man older than 75 with acute or convalescent COVID-19.

The V and J genes are TRBV7-2 and TRBJ1-5; D is unresolved. Germline CDR1 is SGHTA and CDR2 is FQGNSA. The ends were cut back, 3 bases at V and 0 bases at J, with 15 bases in the middle. The CDR3 runs to 17 residues. The CDR3 region has the DNA TGTGCCAGCAGCTTTCTCCCGGCGGGCATTAGCAATCAGCCCCAGCATTTT. Its translation is CASSFLPAGISNQPQHF. The whole variable domain, remainder taken from reference TRBV7-2 and TRBJ1-5, is GAGVSQSPSNKVTEKGKDVELRCDPISGHTALYWYRQSLGQGLEFLIYFQGNSAPDKSGLPSDRFSAERTGGSVSTLTIQRTQQEDSAVYLCASSFLPAGISNQPQHFGDGTRLSIL.

This chain joins TRBV5-1 and TRBJ2-1; 16 nucleotides match TRBD2. CDR1 SGHRS and CDR2 YFSETQ come from the germline V gene. J gave up 0 bases and V 6 bases, and 12 bases lay outside the gene matches. The CDR3 is made up of 20 amino acids. As DNA, the CDR3 is TGCGCCAGCATCCCCCACGCGGGACTAGCGGGGGGGCGCTCCTACAATGAGCAGTTCTTC. Its protein is CASIPHAGLAGGRSYNEQFF.

This clone occurred a few times. The chain uses TRBV4-1 and TRBJ1-3; 7 bases fit TRBD1. Germline V gene sequence: CDR1 MGHRA, CDR2 YSYEKL. The CDR3 totals 16 residues. V shed 2 bases, J shed 6 bases, and the junction held 10 bases outside the gene matches. The CDR3 is CASSQRRGREVNTIYF. The CDR3 DNA reads TGCGCCAGCAGCCAAAGAAGGGGGCGCGAAGTAAACACCATATATTTT.

The V and J genes are TRBV18 and TRBJ2-1, with unresolved D. V dropped 1 base and J dropped 4 bases, with 11 bases sitting between them. Germline V lookup: CDR1 KGHSH, CDR2 LQKENI. This CDR3 region has 15 residues. In DNA, the CDR3 is TGTGCCAGCTCACCACTTCTCGCCACATACAATGAGCAGTTCTTC. Its translation is CASSPLLATYNEQFF.

This chain links TRBV19 with TRBJ2-1, with TRBD2 as a possible D gene (5 bases). CDR3 length: 13 residues. The germline V gene encodes CDR1 LNHDA and CDR2 SQIVND (reference sequence). Trimming pared 7 bases from V and 5 bases from J, leaving 12 bases between. The CDR3 protein is CASKRPGDNEQFF. CDR3 DNA: TGTGCCAGTAAGAGGCCCGGGGACAATGAGCAGTTCTTC.

V and J are TRBV2 and TRBJ1-4, with D uncertain. Germline assignment: CDR1 SNHLY and CDR2 FYNNEI. Trimming took off 5 bases at V and 2 bases at J, with 9 bases between the two ends. CDR3 length: 14 residues. The CDR3 DNA sequence: TGTGCCAGCAGTTTTCAGGTGACTAATGAAAAACTGTTTTTT. Its protein is CASSFQVTNEKLFF.

V and J are TRBV9 and TRBJ1-3; D is uncertain. This CDR3 spans 15 amino acids. Deletions cut 1 base from V and 4 bases from J, with 12 bases between. Germline-derived CDR1 and CDR2 are SGDLS and YYNGEE. The CDR3 protein is CASSVSWGGGNTIYF. The CDR3 nucleotides are TGTGCCAGCAGCGTATCGTGGGGAGGAGGAAACACCATATATTTT.

This clone was seen a few times. The V and J genes are TRBV27 and TRBJ1-5; 10 nucleotides agree with TRBD1. V gave up 6 bases and J gave up 5 bases; unmatched junction bases: 1. CDR3 length equals 13 residues. Germline-derived CDR1 and CDR2 are MNHEY and SMNVEV (reference sequence). CDR3 DNA: TGTGCCAGCAGGGACAGGGGGGATCAGCCCCAGCATTTT. Translation: CASRDRGDQPQHF.

The chain links TRBV5-4 to TRBJ2-3, with D hard to call. The germline CDR1 and CDR2 sequences are SGHNT and YYREEE (reference sequence). The CDR3 extends over 16 amino acids. Trimming shortened V by 4 bases and J by 0 bases, and 15 bases separated the two germline ends. CDR3 protein: CASSPGPSDSTDTQYF. CDR3 bases: TGTGCCAGCAGCCCTGGGCCTTCCGATAGCACAGATACGCAGTATTTT.

The chain has TRBV6-6 and TRBJ1-2; the D gene is possibly TRBD1 (6 bases). Germline-derived CDR1 and CDR2 are MNHNY and SVGAGI (reference sequence). Trimming removed 6 bases at V and 7 bases at J, with 9 bases between. The CDR3 runs to 11 residues. The CDR3 region is CASSPRGGYTF. The CDR3 coding sequence is TGTGCCAGCAGCCCCAGGGGTGGCTACACCTTC.

V usage is TRBV5-6 and J usage is TRBJ1-2; 12 nucleotides align to TRBD1. The V gene end was trimmed by 3 bases and the J gene end by 7 bases; junction bases not matched to a gene: 16. This CDR3 region has 18 residues. CDR1 and CDR2 (germline): SGHDT, YYEEEE. The CDR3 loop reads CASSSSGTGGAWFSGYTF. CDR3 DNA: TGTGCCAGCAGCTCCTCCGGGACAGGGGGCGCTTGGTTCTCTGGCTACACCTTC.

The V call is TRBV10-3, the J call TRBJ2-5, with TRBD2 matching 13 bases. Unmatched junction bases numbered 6, after V lost 3 bases and J lost 5 bases. Germline V CDR1 and CDR2: ENHRY, SYGVKD. There are 16 residues in the CDR3. As DNA, the CDR3 is TGTGCCATCAGTGAAGGGACTAGCGGGATCAGGGAGACCCAGTACTTC. As protein: CAISEGTSGIRETQYF.

The CDR3: CSAYRGLSTDTQYF. Written as DNA, the CDR3 is TGCAGCGCTTACAGGGGGCTGAGCACAGATACGCAGTATTTT. The gene calls are TRBV29-1 and TRBJ2-3; TRBD1 agrees at 9 bases. The CDR3 is made up of 14 amino acids. CDR1 is SQVTM and CDR2 is ANQGSEA in the germline V gene. Unmatched junction bases numbered 5, after V lost 7 bases and J lost 0 bases.

The V call is TRBV27, the J call TRBJ1-2, with 7 bases fitting TRBD1. The CDR3 extends over 15 amino acids. Trimming removed 2 bases from V and 5 bases from J; junction bases left unmatched: 8. Germline V gene data show CDR1 as MNHEY and CDR2 as SMNVEV (reference sequence). CDR3 amino acids: CASSLEGAGLYGYTF. CDR3 coding DNA: TGTGCCAGCAGTTTAGAGGGGGCCGGATTATATGGCTACACCTTC.

The chain links TRBV27 to TRBJ1-4; tentative D call: TRBD1 (5 bases). The germline V gene encodes CDR1 MNHEY and CDR2 SMNVEV (reference sequence). The CDR3 is made up of 15 amino acids. The V gene lost 5 bases and the J gene lost 5 bases, with 15 bases spanning the gap. CDR3 region: CASSPWGGTNEKLFF. CDR3 DNA: TGTGCCAGCAGTCCGTGGGGGGGAACGAATGAAAAACTGTTTTTT.

CDR3 region: CASSLGQDPPHYTF. The CDR3, as DNA: TGTGCCAGCAGCTTGGGGCAGGATCCCCCTCACTACACCTTC. The rearrangement links TRBV5-8 to TRBJ1-2; no firm D call. Germline CDR1 SGHTS, CDR2 YDEGEE. CDR3 length equals 14 residues. The germline V and J ends were trimmed by 0 bases and 10 bases, with 16 bases remaining between them.

The V gene is TRBV9, the J gene TRBJ2-1; a possible D gene is TRBD2 (6 bases). CDR3 size: 16 residues. Germline values: CDR1 SGDLS, CDR2 YYNGEE. V was pared by 0 bases and J by 4 bases, with 14 bases between. DNA for the CDR3: TGTGCCAGCAGCGTAGGGGGTACTGGAGGGTACAATGAGCAGTTCTTC. It specifies CASSVGGTGGYNEQFF.

The chain has TRBV7-9 and TRBJ1-1, with D maybe TRBD1 (6 bases). The V gene lost 7 bases and the J gene lost 4 bases, with 16 bases spanning the gap. The germline gives CDR1 SEHNR, CDR2 FQNEAQ (reference sequence). CDR3 length equals 14 residues. CDR3 in DNA: TGTGCCAGCAATCCGGGGGGGCAGGGCACTGAAGCTTTCTTT. It codes for CASNPGGQGTEAFF.

The V gene is TRBV7-9, the J gene TRBJ1-1; 9 bases line up with TRBD1. The CDR3 consists of 16 residues. The germline CDR1 and CDR2 sequences are SEHNR and FQNEAQ (reference sequence). Trimming cost V 1 base and J 3 bases; bases outside gene matches: 6. CDR3 sequence (DNA): TGTGCCAGCAGCTTAGGACAGGGGGAGAGGTACACTGAAGCTTTCTTT. Its translation is CASSLGQGERYTEAFF.

The gene calls are TRBV11-2 and TRBJ1-1; TRBD1 matches 7 bases. V dropped 6 bases and J dropped 4; count of bases not matched to a gene: 11. In germline, CDR1 is SGHAT, CDR2 FQNNGV. The CDR3 is 15 amino acids. The CDR3 bases are TGTGCCAGCAGGAGTCAGACAGGGAGCGGCACTGAAGCTTTCTTT. As protein: CASRSQTGSGTEAFF.

The chain has TRBV2 and TRBJ2-3; D uncertain. This CDR3 has 13 residues. Germline CDR1 is SNHLY and CDR2 is FYNNEI. Deletions cut 7 bases from V and 2 bases from J, with 10 bases between. The CDR3 DNA follows: TGTGCCAGCATCCGGTTAGTCACAGATACGCAGTATTTT. This codes for CASIRLVTDTQYF.